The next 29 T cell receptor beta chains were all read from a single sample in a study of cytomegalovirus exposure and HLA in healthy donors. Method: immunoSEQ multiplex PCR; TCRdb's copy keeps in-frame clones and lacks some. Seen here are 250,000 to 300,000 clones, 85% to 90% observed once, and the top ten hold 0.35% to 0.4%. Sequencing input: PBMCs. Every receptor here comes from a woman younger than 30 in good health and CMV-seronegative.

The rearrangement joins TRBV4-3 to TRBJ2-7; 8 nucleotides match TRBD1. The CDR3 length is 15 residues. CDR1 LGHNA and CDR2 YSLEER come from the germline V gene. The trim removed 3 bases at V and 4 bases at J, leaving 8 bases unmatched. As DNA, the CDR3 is TGCGCCAGCAGCCAGGGGTTGGGGGACAGGTACGAGCAGTACTTC. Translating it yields CASSQGLGDRYEQYF.

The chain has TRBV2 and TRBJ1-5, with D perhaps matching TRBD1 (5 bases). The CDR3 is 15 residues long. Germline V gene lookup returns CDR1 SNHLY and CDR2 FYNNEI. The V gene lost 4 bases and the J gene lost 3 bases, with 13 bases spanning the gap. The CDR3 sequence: CASSGARGFNQPQHF. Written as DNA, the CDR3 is TGTGCCAGCAGTGGGGCAAGGGGTTTCAATCAGCCCCAGCATTTT.

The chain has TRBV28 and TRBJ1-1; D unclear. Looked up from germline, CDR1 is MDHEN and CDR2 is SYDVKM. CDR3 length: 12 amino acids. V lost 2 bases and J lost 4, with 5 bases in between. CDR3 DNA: TGTGCCAGCAGTTTAGTCAGCACTGAAGCTTTCTTT. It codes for CASSLVSTEAFF. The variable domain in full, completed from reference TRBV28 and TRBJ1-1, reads DVKVTQSSRYLVKRTGEKVFLECVQDMDHENMFWYRQDPGLGLRLIYFSYDVKMKEKGDIPEGYSVSREKKERFSLILESASTNQTSMYLCASSLVSTEAFFGQGTRLTVV.

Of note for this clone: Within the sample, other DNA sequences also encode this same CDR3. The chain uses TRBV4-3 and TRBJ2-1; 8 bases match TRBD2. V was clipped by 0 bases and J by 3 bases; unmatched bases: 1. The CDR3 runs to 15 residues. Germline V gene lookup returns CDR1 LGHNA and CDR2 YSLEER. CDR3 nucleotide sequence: TGCGCCAGCAGCCAAGATCGGGGGGGCTACAATGAGCAGTTCTTC. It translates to CASSQDRGGYNEQFF.

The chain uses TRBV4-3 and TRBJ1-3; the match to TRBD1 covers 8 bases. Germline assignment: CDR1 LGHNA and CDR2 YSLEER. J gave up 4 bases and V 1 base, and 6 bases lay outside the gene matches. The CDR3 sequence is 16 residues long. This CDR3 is CASSQVRTGYGNTIYF. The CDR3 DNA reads TGCGCCAGCAGCCAAGTAAGGACAGGGTACGGAAACACCATATATTTT.

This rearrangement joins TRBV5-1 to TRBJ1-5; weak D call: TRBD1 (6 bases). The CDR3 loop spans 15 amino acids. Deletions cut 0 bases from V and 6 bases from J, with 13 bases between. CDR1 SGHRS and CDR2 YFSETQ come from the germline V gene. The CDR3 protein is CASSLGLGRGQPQHF. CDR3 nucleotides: TGCGCCAGCAGCTTGGGGCTGGGCAGGGGTCAGCCCCAGCATTTT. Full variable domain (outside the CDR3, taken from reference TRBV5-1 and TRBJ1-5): KAGVTQTPRYLIKTRGQQVTLSCSPISGHRSVSWYQQTPGQGLQFLFEYFSETQRNKGNFPGRFSGRQFSNSRSEMNVSTLELGDSALYLCASSLGLGRGQPQHFGDGTRLSIL.

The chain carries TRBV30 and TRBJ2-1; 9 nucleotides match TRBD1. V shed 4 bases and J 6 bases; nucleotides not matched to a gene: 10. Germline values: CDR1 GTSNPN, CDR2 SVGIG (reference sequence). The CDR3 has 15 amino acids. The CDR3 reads CAWTRKGQGSNEQFF. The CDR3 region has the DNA TGTGCCTGGACCCGAAAGGGACAGGGTTCCAATGAGCAGTTCTTC. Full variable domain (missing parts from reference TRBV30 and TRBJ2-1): SQTIHQWPATLVQPVGSPLSLECTVEGTSNPNLYWYRQAAGRGLQLLFYSVGIGQISSEVPQNLSASRPQDRQFILSSKKLLLSDSGFYLCAWTRKGQGSNEQFFGPGTRLTVL.

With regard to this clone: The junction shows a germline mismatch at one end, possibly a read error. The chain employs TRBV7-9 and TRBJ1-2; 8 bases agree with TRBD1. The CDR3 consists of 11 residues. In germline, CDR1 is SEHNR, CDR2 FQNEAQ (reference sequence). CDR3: CAPGTADRAIF. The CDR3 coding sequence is TGTGCCCCTGGCACGGCGGACAGGGCCATCTTC.

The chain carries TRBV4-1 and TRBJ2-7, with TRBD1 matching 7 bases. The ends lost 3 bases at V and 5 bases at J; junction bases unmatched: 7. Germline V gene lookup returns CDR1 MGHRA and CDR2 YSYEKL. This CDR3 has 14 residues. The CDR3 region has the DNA TGCGCCAGCAGCCAGACGGGACAGTTCGACGAGCAGTACTTC. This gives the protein CASSQTGQFDEQYF.

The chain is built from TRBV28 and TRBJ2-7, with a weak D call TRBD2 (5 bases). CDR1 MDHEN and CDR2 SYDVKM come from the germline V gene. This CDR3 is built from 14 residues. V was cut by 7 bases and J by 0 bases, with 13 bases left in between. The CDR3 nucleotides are TGTGCCAGCACCAAACCGGGATCCTCCTACGAGCAGTACTTC. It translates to CASTKPGSSYEQYF.

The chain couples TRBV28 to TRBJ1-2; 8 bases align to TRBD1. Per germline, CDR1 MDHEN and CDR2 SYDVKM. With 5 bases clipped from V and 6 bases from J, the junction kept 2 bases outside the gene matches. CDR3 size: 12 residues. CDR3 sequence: CASSRTGNGYTF. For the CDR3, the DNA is TGTGCCAGCAGTCGGACAGGGAATGGCTACACCTTC.

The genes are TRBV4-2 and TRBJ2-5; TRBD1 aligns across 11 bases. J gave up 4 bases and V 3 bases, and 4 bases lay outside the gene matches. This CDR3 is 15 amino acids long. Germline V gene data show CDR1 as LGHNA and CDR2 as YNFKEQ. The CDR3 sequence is CASSHPDRGRETQYF. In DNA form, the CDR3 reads TGTGCCAGCAGCCACCCGGACAGGGGGCGAGAGACCCAGTACTTC.

Here the CDR3 reads CASSLSAAGGVNTGELFF. The CDR3 region has the DNA TGTGCCAGCAGCTTAAGTGCGGCGGGGGGAGTGAACACCGGGGAGCTGTTTTTT. The rearrangement joins TRBV7-9 to TRBJ2-2, with 8 bases fitting TRBD2. Germline assignment: CDR1 SEHNR and CDR2 FQNEAQ (reference sequence). This CDR3 spans 18 amino acids. V was clipped by 2 bases and J by 1 base; unmatched bases: 9. Together with reference TRBV7-9 and TRBJ2-2, the CDR3 gives the full variable domain: DTGVSQNPRHKITKRGQNVTFRCDPISEHNRLYWYRQTLGQGPEFLTYFQNEAQLEKSRLLSDRFSAERPKGSFSTLEIQRTEQGDSAMYLCASSLSAAGGVNTGELFFGEGSRLTVL.

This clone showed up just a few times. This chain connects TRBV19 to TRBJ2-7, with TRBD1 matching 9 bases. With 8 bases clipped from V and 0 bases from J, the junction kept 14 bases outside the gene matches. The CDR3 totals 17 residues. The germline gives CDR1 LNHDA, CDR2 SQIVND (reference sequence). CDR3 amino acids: CASGPIPGQGSSYEQYV. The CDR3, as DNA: TGTGCCAGTGGACCGATTCCGGGACAGGGATCCTCCTACGAGCAGTACGTC.

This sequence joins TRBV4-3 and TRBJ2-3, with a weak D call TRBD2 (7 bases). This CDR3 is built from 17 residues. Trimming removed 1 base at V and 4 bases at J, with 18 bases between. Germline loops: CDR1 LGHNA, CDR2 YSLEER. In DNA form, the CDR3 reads TGCGCCAGCAGCCAAGGGTTGAGGGGGGGCCAGGCAGATACGCAGTATTTT. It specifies CASSQGLRGGQADTQYF.

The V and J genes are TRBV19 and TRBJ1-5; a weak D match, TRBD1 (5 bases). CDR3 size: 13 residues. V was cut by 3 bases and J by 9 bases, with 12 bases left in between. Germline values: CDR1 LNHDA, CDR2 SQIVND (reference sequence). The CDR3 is CASSMNRNRPQHF. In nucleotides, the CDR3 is TGTGCCAGTAGTATGAACAGGAACCGGCCCCAGCATTTT.

CDR3 nucleotide sequence: TGTGCCACCAGACCAGACAGGGGGGGCACAGATACGCAGTATTTT. Residues: CATRPDRGGTDTQYF. J is TRBJ2-3 and V is TRBV15; TRBD1 matches at 9 bases. Germline CDR1 reads LNHNV; CDR2 reads YYDKDF (reference sequence). CDR3 size: 15 residues. Trimming at V came to 6 bases and at J to 1 base, leaving 5 bases not matched to a gene. The variable domain in full, with the rest retrieved from reference TRBV15 and TRBJ2-3, is DAMVIQNPRYQVTQFGKPVTLSCSQTLNHNVMYWYQQKSSQAPKLLFHYYDKDFNNEADTPDNFQSRRPNTSFCFLDIRSPGLGDTAMYLCATRPDRGGTDTQYFGPGTRLTVL.

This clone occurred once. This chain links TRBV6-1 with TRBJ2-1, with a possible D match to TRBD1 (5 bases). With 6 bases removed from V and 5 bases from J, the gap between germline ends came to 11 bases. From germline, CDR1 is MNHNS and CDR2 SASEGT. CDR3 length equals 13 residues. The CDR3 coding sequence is TGTGCCAGCAGGCCAGGGTATAACAATGAGCAGTTCTTC. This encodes CASRPGYNNEQFF.

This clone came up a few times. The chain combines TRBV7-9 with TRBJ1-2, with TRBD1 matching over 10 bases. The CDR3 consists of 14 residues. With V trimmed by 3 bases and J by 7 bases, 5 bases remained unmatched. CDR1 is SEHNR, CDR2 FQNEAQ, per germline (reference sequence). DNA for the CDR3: TGTGCCAGCAGCTTTGGGACAGGGGCAAGTGGCTACACCTTC. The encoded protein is CASSFGTGASGYTF.

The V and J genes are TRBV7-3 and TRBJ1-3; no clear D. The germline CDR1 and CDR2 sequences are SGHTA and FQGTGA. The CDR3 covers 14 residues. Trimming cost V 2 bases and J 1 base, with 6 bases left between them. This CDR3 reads CASSLGISGNTIYF. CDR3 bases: TGTGCCAGCAGCTTAGGCATATCTGGAAACACCATATATTTT.

CDR3 DNA sequence: TGTGCCAGCAGCAGCAAAACACTAGCGGCGAGCACAGATACGCAGTATTTT. It is translated as CASSSKTLAASTDTQYF. The chain couples TRBV5-6 to TRBJ2-3; 8 bases are shared with TRBD2. V lost 4 bases and J lost 0; bases outside the gene matches: 10. This CDR3 comprises 17 residues. Germline loops: CDR1 SGHDT, CDR2 YYEEEE.

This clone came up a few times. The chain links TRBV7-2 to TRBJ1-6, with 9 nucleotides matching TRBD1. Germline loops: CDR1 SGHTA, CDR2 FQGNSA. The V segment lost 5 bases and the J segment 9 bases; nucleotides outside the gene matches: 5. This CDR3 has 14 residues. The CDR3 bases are TGTGCCAGCAGCGTGGGACAGGGTACTTCACCCCTCCACTTT. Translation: CASSVGQGTSPLHF.

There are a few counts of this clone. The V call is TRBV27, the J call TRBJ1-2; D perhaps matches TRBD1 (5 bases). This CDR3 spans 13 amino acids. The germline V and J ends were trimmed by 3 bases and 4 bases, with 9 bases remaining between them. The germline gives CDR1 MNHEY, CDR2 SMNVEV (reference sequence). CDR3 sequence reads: CASSFGQGYGYTF. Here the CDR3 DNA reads TGTGCCAGCAGTTTTGGCCAGGGCTATGGCTACACCTTC.

CDR3 amino acids: CASSFSGNQPQHF. CDR3 in DNA: TGCGCCAGCAGCTTTTCAGGTAATCAGCCCCAGCATTTT. The chain couples TRBV5-1 to TRBJ1-5; D is ambiguous. V lost 2 bases and J lost 4, with 7 bases in between. The germline CDR1 and CDR2 sequences are SGHRS and YFSETQ. The CDR3 covers 13 residues.

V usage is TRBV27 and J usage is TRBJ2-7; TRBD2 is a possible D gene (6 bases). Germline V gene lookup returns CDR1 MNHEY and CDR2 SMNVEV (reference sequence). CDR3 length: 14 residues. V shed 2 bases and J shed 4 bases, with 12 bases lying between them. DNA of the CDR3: TGTGCCAGCAGTTTAGCGGGATCCCCATACGAGCAGTACTTC. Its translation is CASSLAGSPYEQYF.

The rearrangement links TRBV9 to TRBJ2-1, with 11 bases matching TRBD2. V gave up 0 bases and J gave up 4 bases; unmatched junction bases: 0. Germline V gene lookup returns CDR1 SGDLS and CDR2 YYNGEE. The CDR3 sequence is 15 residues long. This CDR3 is CASSVGTSGYNEQFF. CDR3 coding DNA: TGTGCCAGCAGCGTAGGGACTAGCGGGTACAATGAGCAGTTCTTC.

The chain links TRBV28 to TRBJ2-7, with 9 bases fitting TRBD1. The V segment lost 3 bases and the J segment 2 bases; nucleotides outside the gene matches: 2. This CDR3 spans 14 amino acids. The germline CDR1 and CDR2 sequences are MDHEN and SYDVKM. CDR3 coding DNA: TGTGCCAGCAGTTTCGGGACAGGGACCTACGAGCAGTACTTC. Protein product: CASSFGTGTYEQYF.

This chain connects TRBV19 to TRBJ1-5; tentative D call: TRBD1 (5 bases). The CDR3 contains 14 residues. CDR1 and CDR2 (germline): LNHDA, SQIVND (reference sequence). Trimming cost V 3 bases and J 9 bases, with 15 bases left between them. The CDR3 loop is CASSMTGDGLPQHF. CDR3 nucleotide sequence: TGTGCCAGTAGTATGACGGGGGATGGTCTGCCCCAGCATTTT.

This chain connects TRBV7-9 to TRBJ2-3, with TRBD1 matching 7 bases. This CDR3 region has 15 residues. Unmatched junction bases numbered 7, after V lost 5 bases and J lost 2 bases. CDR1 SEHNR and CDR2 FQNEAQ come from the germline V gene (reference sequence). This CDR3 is CASSARQGDTDTQYF. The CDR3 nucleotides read TGTGCCAGCAGCGCCCGACAGGGAGACACAGATACGCAGTATTTT.